The source of this T cell receptor beta chain is a study of T cell changes during pregnancy in multiple sclerosis. The CDR3 sequence is 14 residues long. V was pared by 4 bases and J by 4 bases, with 14 bases between. Looked up from germline, CDR1 is SGDLS and CDR2 is YYNGEE. Sequenced by immunoSEQ multiplex PCR; TCRdb stores in-frame clones only, minus some. The sample holds 40,000 to 45,000 clones; about 89% are singletons and the top ten take 0.65% to 0.9%. The source material was CD4+ T cells from peripheral blood mononuclear cells, sampled before pregnancy. The chain employs TRBV9 and TRBJ1-1, with D maybe TRBD1 (5 bases). The sequence was collected from a female donor with multiple sclerosis, enrolled in a pregnancy study. The CDR3 coding sequence is TGTGCCAGCAGCCAACAACAGGCAGGCACTGAAGCTTTCTTT. This gives the protein CASSQQQAGTEAFF.